This TCR beta chain was sequenced during a study of CXCR3-negative and CXCR3-positive naive CD8 T cells. Turning to the study itself: A total of 120 million to 150 million TRB reads was generated, with about 1.5 +/- 0.3 million per library.

Study-wide points: High diversity, comparable across both naive subsets, contrasted with much lower diversity in memory CD8+ cells. More hydrophobic TRB CDR3s occurred in CXCR3-positive than in CXCR3-negative naive cells. Most assays were run on fresh PBMCs (CXCR3 expression partially decreased after cryopreservation).

Regarding this clonotype: Its antigen is undetermined.

UMI labels and 5' RACE were used to prepare the TRB cDNA libraries. TCRdb re-called the 5' RACE reads and gives one entry per CDR3 protein, without DNA. In total, the table holds over 55,000 distinct CDR3 sequences. Sequencing used naive CXCR3+ CD8+ T cells from blood. The subset here: CD45RO-CCR7+CD27+CD95- naive CD8+ T cells expressing CXCR3 (TNR3+). The source is a human donor in good health. Some clones in this sample may be carry-over from other donors' samples.

CDR3 residues: CASSSPFLWDQETQYF. J is TRBJ2-5 and V is TRBV7-8. CDR1 is SGHVS, CDR2 FQNEAQ, per germline. The CDR3 consists of 16 residues.